This T cell receptor beta chain was retrieved from a study of CD8 T cells in ankylosing spondylitis. With respect to this clonotype: As yet, its antigen is unknown.

The TCR beta libraries were generated through quantitative 5'-RACE incorporating molecular barcodes. From the 5' RACE reads, TCRdb called clonotypes with MiXCR, one entry per CDR3 protein. The repertoire holds over 400,000 distinct CDR3 sequences, with roughly 27% as singletons. Per the germline V gene, CDR1 is DFQATT and CDR2 is SNEGSKA (reference sequence). The CDR3 covers 13 residues. Deletions cut 3 bases from V and 6 bases from J, with 11 bases between. Study outcomes and limitations: Characteristic, it appeared, of ankylosing spondylitis blood was a TCR beta motif of eight highly homologous variants. In synovial fluid and blood from reactive arthritis, some motif variants were previously reported. Clones linked to the disease showed a CD8+ phenotype. They occurred at relatively low frequencies in peripheral blood.

Source material: blood, either unsorted or a sorted T cell fraction (not recorded which). This clonotype was sampled from a male donor with ankylosing spondylitis. The chain joins TRBV20-1 to TRBJ2-2; no clear D gene. CDR3 DNA sequence: TGCAGTGCTAGGTTTTTGGCGGCCGGGGAGCTGTTTTTT. It encodes CSARFLAAGELFF.